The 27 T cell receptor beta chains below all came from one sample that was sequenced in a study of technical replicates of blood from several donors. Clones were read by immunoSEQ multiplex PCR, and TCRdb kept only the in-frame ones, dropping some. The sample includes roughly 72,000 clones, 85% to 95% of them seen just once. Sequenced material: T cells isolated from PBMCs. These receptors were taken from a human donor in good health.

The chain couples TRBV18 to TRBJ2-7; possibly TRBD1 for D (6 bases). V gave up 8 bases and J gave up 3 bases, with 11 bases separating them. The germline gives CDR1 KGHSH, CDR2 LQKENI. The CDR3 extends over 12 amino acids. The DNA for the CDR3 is TGTGCCAGCCGGACAGAGAACTACGAGCAGTACTTC. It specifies CASRTENYEQYF.

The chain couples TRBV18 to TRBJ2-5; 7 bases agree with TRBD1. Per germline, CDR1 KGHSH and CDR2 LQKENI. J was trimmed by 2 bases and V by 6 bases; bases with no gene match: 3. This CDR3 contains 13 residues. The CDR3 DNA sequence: TGTGCCAGCTCCCAGGGACAGCAAGAGACCCAGTACTTC. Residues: CASSQGQQETQYF.

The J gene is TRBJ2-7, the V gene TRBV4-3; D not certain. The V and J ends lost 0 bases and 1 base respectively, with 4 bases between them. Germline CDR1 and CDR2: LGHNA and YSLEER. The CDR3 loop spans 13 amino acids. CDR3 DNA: TGCGCCAGCAGCCAAGATCGGTCCTACGAGCAGTACTTC. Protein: CASSQDRSYEQYF.

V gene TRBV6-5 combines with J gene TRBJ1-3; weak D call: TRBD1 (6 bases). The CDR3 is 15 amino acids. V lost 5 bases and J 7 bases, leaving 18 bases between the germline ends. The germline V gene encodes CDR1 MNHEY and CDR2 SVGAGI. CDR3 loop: CASSRSQGNRNTIYF. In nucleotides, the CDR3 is TGTGCCAGCAGTCGCTCCCAGGGGAACAGGAACACCATATATTTT.

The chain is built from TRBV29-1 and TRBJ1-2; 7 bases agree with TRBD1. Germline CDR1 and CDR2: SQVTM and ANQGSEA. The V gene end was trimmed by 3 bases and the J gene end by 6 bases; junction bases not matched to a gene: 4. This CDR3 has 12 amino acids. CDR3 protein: CSVDQQGNGYTF. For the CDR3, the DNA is TGCAGCGTTGATCAACAGGGGAATGGCTACACCTTC.

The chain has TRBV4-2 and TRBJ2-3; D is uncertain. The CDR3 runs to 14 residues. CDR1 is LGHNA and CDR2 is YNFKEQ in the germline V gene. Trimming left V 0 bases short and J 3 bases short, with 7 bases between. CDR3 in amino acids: CASSQDVETDTQYF. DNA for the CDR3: TGTGCCAGCAGCCAAGACGTCGAGACAGATACGCAGTATTTT.

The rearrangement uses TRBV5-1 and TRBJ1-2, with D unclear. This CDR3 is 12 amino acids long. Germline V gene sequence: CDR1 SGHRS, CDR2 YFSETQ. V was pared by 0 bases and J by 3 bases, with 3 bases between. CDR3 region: CASSLEHYGYTF. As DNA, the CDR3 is TGCGCCAGCAGCTTGGAGCACTATGGCTACACCTTC.

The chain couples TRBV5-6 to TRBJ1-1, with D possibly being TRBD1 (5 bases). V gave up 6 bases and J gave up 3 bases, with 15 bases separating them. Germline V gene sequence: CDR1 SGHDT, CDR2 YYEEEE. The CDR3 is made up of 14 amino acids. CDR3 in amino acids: CASTLDSRDTEAFF. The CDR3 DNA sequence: TGTGCCAGCACCCTAGACAGTAGGGACACTGAAGCTTTCTTT.

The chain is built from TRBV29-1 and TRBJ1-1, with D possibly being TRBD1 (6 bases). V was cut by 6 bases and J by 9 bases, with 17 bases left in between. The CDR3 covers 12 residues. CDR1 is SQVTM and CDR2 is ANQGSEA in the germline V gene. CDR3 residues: CSVINPDRKAFF. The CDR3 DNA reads TGCAGCGTAATTAACCCCGACAGGAAAGCTTTCTTT.

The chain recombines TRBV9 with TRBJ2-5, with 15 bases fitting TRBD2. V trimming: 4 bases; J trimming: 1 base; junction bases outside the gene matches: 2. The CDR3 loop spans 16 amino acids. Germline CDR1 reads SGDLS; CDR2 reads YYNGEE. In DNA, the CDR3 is TGTGCCAGCAGCTCGGGACTAGCGGGAGGCCAAGAGACCCAGTACTTC. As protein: CASSSGLAGGQETQYF.

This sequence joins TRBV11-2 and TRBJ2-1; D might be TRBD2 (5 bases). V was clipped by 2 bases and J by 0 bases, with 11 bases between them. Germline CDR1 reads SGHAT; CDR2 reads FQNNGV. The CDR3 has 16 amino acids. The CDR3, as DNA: TGTGCCAGCAGCTTAAAAGAGGGAGACTCCTACAATGAGCAGTTCTTC. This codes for CASSLKEGDSYNEQFF.

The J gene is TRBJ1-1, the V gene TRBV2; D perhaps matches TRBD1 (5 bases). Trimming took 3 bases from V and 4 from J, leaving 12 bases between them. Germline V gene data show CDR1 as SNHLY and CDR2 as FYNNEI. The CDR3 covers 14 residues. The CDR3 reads CASSDSGGGTEAFF. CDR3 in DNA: TGTGCCAGCAGTGATTCCGGGGGGGGCACTGAAGCTTTCTTT.

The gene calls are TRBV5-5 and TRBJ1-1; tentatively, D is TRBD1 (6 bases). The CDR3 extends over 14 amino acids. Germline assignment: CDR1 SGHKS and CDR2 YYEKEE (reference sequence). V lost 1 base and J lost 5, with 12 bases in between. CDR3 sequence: CASSLSWGRTEAFF. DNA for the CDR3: TGTGCCAGCAGCTTGTCTTGGGGGCGGACTGAAGCTTTCTTT.

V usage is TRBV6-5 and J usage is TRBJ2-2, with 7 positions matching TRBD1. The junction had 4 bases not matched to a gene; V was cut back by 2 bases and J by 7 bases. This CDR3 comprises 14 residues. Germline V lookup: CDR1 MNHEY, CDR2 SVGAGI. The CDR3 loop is CASSYLDRDGELFF. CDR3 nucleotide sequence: TGTGCCAGCAGTTACCTCGACAGGGACGGGGAGCTGTTTTTT.

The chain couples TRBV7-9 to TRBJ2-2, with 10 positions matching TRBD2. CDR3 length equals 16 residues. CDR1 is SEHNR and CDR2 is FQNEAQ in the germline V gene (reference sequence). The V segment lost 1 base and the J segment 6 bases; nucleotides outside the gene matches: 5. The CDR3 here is CASSLEAGGPPGELFF. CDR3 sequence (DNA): TGTGCCAGCAGCTTAGAAGCGGGAGGGCCCCCCGGGGAGCTGTTTTTT.

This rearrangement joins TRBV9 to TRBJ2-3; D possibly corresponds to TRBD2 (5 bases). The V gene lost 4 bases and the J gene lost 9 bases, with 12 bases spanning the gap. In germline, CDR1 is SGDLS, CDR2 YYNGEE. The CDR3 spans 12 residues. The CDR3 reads CASSPPRGTQYF. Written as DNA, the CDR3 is TGTGCCAGCAGCCCCCCTCGAGGGACGCAGTATTTT. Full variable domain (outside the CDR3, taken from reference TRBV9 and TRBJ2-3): DSGVTQTPKHLITATGQRVTLRCSPRSGDLSVYWYQQSLDQGLQFLIQYYNGEERAKGNILERFSAQQFPDLHSELNLSSLELGDSALYFCASSPPRGTQYFGPGTRLTVL.

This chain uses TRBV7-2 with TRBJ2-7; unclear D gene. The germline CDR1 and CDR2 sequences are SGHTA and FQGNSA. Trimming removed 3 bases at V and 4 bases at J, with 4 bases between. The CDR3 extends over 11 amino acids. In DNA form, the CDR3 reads TGTGCCAGCAGCTTCCTTTACGAGCAGTACTTC. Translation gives CASSFLYEQYF.

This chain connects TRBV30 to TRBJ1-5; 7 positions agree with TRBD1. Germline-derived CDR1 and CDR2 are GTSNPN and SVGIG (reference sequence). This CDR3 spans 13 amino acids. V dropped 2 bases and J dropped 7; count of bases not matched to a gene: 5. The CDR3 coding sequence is TGTGCCTGGAGTAGGGCAGGGGGGCAGCCCCAGCATTTT. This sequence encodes CAWSRAGGQPQHF.

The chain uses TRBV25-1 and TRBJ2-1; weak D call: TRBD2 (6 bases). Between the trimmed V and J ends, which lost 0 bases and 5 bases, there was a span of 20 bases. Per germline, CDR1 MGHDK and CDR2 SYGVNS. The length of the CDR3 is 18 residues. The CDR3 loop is CASSEYSGPQGSDNEQFF. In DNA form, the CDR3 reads TGTGCCAGCAGTGAATATAGCGGACCCCAAGGCAGCGACAATGAGCAGTTCTTC.

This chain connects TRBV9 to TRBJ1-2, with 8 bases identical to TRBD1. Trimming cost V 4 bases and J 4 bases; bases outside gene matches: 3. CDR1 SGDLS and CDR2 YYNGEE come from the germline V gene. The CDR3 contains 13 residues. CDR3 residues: CASSRTGPYGYTF. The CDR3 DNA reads TGTGCCAGCAGCCGGACAGGGCCCTATGGCTACACCTTC. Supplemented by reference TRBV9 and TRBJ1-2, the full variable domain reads DSGVTQTPKHLITATGQRVTLRCSPRSGDLSVYWYQQSLDQGLQFLIQYYNGEERAKGNILERFSAQQFPDLHSELNLSSLELGDSALYFCASSRTGPYGYTFGSGTRLTVV.

CDR3 DNA: TGTGCCAGCAGCTTTGGCTCAAATGAGCAGTTCTTC. Translating gives CASSFGSNEQFF. The chain combines TRBV7-3 with TRBJ2-1; no clear D gene. This CDR3 region has 12 residues. The germline V gene has CDR1 SGHTA and CDR2 FQGTGA. V was trimmed by 3 bases and J by 7 bases, leaving 7 bases between them.

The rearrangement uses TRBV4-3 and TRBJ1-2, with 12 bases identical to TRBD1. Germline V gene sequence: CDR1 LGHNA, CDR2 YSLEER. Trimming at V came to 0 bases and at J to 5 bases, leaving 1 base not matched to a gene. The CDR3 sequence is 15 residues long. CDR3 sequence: CASSQEGQGAYGYTF. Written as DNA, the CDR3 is TGCGCCAGCAGCCAAGAGGGACAGGGGGCATATGGCTACACCTTC.

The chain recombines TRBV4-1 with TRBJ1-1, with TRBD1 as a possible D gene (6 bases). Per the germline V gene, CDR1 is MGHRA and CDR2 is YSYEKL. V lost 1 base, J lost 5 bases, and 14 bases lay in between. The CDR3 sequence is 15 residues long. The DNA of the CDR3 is TGCGCCAGCAGCCAAGTGGACAGTCCTGGGACTGAAGCTTTCTTT. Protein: CASSQVDSPGTEAFF.

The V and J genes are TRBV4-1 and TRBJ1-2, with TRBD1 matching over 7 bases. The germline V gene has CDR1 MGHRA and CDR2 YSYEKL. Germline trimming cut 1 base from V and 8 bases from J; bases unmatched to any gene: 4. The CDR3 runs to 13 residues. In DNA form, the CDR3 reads TGCGCCAGCAGCCAAGTTAGGGACAGCGGCTACACCTTC. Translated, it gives CASSQVRDSGYTF.

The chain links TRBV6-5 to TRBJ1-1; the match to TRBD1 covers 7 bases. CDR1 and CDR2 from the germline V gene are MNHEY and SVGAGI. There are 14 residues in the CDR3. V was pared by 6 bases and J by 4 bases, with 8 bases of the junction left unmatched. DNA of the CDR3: TGTGCCAGCAGGGCCGACAGGGAAGGCACTGAAGCTTTCTTT. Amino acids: CASRADREGTEAFF.

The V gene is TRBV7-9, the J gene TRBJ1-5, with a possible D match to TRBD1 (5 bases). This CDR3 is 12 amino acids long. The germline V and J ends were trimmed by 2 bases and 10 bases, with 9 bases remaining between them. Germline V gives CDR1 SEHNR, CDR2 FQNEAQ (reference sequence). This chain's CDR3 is CASSLFREPQHF. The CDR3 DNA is TGTGCCAGCAGCTTATTCAGGGAACCCCAGCATTTT.

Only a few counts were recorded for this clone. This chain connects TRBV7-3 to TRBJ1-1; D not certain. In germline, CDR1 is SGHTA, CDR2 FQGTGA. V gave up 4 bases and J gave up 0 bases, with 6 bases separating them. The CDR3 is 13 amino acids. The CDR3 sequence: CASSSEVNTEAFF. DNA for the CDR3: TGTGCCAGCAGCTCCGAGGTGAACACTGAAGCTTTCTTT.